A single sample gave rise to the 7 T cell receptor beta chains below, sequenced in a study of T cells in Graves' hyperthyroidism and ophthalmopathy. Amplification yielded TCR beta CDR3 regions, with RNA transcripts as the source. First-round RT-PCR targeting the TCR CDR3 was performed with the HTBI primer set. TCRdb re-derived calls from the multiplex PCR reads in MiXCR, one entry per CDR3 protein. The data contain about 350,000 distinct CDR3 sequences, more than 11% of them seen just once; the ten biggest clones take up around 25%. What was sequenced was blood. All receptors derive from a woman in her twenties or thirties with Graves' hyperthyroidism.

On this clonotype: A single base separates this from a much larger clone, so it may be a read error. The rearrangement uses TRBV18 and TRBJ1-1, with D possibly TRBD1 on 6 matching bases. This CDR3 spans 16 amino acids. The V gene's germline CDR1 is KGHSH and CDR2 LQKENI. CDR3 DNA sequence: TGTGCCAGCCCACCCGGCAGGGGCGCCCCAGGCACTGAAGCTTTCTTT. Amino acid sequence: CASPPGRGAPGTEAFF.

This clonotype was found many times. The V gene is TRBV11-2, the J gene TRBJ1-2; D call uncertain. Trimming removed 1 base from V and 2 bases from J, with 17 bases in between. The CDR3 has 17 amino acids. Germline assignment: CDR1 SGHAT and CDR2 FQNNGV. Here the CDR3 DNA reads TGTGCCAGCAGCTTAGTCGTGCGGCGATCCGGGAACTATGGCTACACCTTC. Protein: CASSLVVRRSGNYGYTF.

The chain is built from TRBV7-3 and TRBJ1-2, with a weak D call TRBD1 (5 bases). The germline V gene encodes CDR1 SGHTA and CDR2 FQGTGA. CDR3 size: 11 residues. V was clipped by 5 bases and J by 7 bases, with 8 bases between them. The CDR3 bases are TGTGCCAGCAGCCGGGGGGTTGGCTACACCTTC. It codes for CASSRGVGYTF.

This clonotype was seen many times. This chain uses TRBV2 with TRBJ1-6; a weak D match, TRBD1 (5 bases). With 10 bases removed from V and 9 bases from J, the gap between germline ends came to 13 bases. The CDR3 extends over 12 amino acids. Germline CDR1 and CDR2: SNHLY and FYNNEI. CDR3 loop: CANKGDSSPLHF. In DNA form, the CDR3 reads TGTGCCAACAAAGGGGATAGTTCACCCCTCCACTTT.

This chain connects TRBV19 to TRBJ2-7; D possibly corresponds to TRBD2 (6 bases). V dropped 1 base and J dropped 6 bases, with 10 bases sitting between them. CDR1 is LNHDA and CDR2 is SQIVND in the germline V gene (reference sequence). The CDR3 is made up of 13 amino acids. CDR3 sequence reads: CASSIVGGLEQYF. In DNA form, the CDR3 reads TGTGCCAGTAGTATAGTCGGGGGTCTCGAGCAGTACTTC.

This clonotype was found many times. The chain links TRBV30 to TRBJ1-2; D is unclear. CDR3 length equals 13 residues. Trimming left V 0 bases short and J 4 bases short, with 9 bases between. Germline V gene lookup returns CDR1 GTSNPN and CDR2 SVGIG (reference sequence). The CDR3 loop reads CAWSVWGGYGYTF. DNA of the CDR3: TGTGCCTGGAGTGTGTGGGGAGGCTATGGCTACACCTTC. Drawing the rest from reference TRBV30 and TRBJ1-2, the complete variable domain is SQTIHQWPATLVQPVGSPLSLECTVEGTSNPNLYWYRQAAGRGLQLLFYSVGIGQISSEVPQNLSASRPQDRQFILSSKKLLLSDSGFYLCAWSVWGGYGYTFGSGTRLTVV.

This clonotype was seen repeatedly, ten times or more. The CDR3 nucleotides are TGTGCCAGCAGTACATCCCGGGACTCCCGCTCCTACGAGCAGTACTTC. Protein: CASSTSRDSRSYEQYF. This sequence joins TRBV2 and TRBJ2-7; D might be TRBD2 (6 bases). Germline CDR1 reads SNHLY; CDR2 reads FYNNEI. The CDR3 length is 16 residues. V dropped 5 bases and J dropped 0 bases, with 17 bases sitting between them.